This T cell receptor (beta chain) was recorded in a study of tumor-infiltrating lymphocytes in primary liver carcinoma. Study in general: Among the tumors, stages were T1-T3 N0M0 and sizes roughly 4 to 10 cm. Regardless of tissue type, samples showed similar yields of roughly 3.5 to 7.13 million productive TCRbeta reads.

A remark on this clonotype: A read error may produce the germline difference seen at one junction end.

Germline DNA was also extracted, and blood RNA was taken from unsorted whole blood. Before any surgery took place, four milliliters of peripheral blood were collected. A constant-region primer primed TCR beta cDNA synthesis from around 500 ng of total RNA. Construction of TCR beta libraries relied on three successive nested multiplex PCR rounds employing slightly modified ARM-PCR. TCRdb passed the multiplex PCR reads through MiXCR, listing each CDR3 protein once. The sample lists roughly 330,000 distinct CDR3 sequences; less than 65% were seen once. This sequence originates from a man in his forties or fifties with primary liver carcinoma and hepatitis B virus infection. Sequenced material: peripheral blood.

CDR3 in amino acids: CSVEGSRSNYGYAF. In nucleotides, the CDR3 is TGCAGCGTTGAAGGGTCACGGAGTAACTATGGCTACGCCTTC. The chain has TRBV29-1 and TRBJ1-2, with D unclear. The CDR3 runs 14 residues. The germline CDR1 and CDR2 sequences are SQVTM and ANQGSEA.